These T cell receptor beta chains were read from a single sample in a study of technical replicates of blood from a handful of donors. This table comes from immunoSEQ multiplex PCR, and its TCRdb copy is limited to in-frame clones, with some not included. The profile shows about 84,000 clones, about 98% of them singletons. The sequencing sample was made of T cells isolated from PBMCs. These receptors all stem from a human donor in good health. The CDR3 runs from the conserved cysteine through the conserved F or W. The D gene is left open where the match is weak. Not every row has a clone size; where given, it reads once, few, many or a size class.

v_gene,d_gene,abundance,j_gene,CDR3aa,CDR3nt
TRBV2,TRBD1,NA,TRBJ1-4,CASRTGGRNEKLFF,TGTGCCAGCAGAACAGGGGGCCGTAATGAAAAACTGTTTTTT
TRBV29-1,NA,NA,TRBJ1-2,CSVEDELINYGYTF,TGCAGCGTTGAAGACGAACTGATAAACTATGGCTACACCTTC
TRBV7-6,TRBD1,NA,TRBJ2-5,CASSLDRGPETQYF,TGTGCCAGCAGCTTAGACAGGGGGCCAGAGACCCAGTACTTC
TRBV28,NA,NA,TRBJ2-1,CASRLPQNYNEQFF,TGTGCCAGCAGGCTCCCCCAGAATTACAATGAGCAGTTCTTC
TRBV11-3,NA,NA,TRBJ2-2,CASSFPGGLIIDTGELFF,TGTGCCAGCAGCTTTCCCGGGGGACTTATCATAGACACCGGGGAGCTGTTTTTT
TRBV9,TRBD1,NA,TRBJ2-1,CASSPTGDEQFF,TGTGCCAGCAGCCCGACAGGGGATGAGCAGTTCTTC
TRBV27,TRBD1,NA,TRBJ2-7,CASSTDRAYEQYF,TGTGCCAGCAGTACCGACAGGGCCTACGAGCAGTACTTC
TRBV19,NA,few,TRBJ1-4,CASNRIREGEEKLFF,TGTGCCAGTAACCGGATTCGGGAGGGAGAAGAAAAACTGTTTTTT
TRBV7-9,NA,NA,TRBJ1-3,CASSLTSFPIYF,TGTGCCAGCAGCTTGACATCCTTCCCCATATATTTT
TRBV9,TRBD1,NA,TRBJ1-2,CASRKTGNYGYTF,TGTGCCAGCAGAAAGACAGGGAACTATGGCTACACCTTC
TRBV4-1,TRBD2,NA,TRBJ2-1,CASSHGLAGRQGEQFF,TGCGCCAGCAGCCATGGACTAGCGGGCCGACAGGGTGAGCAGTTCTTC
TRBV6-5,NA,NA,TRBJ2-7,CATTRVGIYEQYF,TGTGCCACTACCAGGGTTGGCATCTACGAGCAGTACTTC
TRBV6-1,NA,once,TRBJ1-2,CASSHRGNYGYTF,TGTGCCAGCAGTCATAGGGGCAACTATGGCTACACCTTC
TRBV5-1,TRBD1,NA,TRBJ2-5,CASSWTGGRETQYF,TGCGCCAGCAGCTGGACAGGGGGGAGAGAGACCCAGTACTTC
TRBV2,NA,NA,TRBJ2-5,CASSQTGTVPETQYF,TGTGCCAGCAGCCAAACCGGGACTGTCCCGGAGACCCAGTACTTC
TRBV9,TRBD1,NA,TRBJ2-7,CASSVRQGAEQYF,TGTGCCAGCAGCGTCAGACAGGGGGCCGAGCAGTACTTC
TRBV6-5,TRBD2,NA,TRBJ2-1,CASSYEREAYNEQFF,TGTGCCAGCAGTTATGAGCGGGAGGCCTACAATGAGCAGTTCTTC
TRBV9,NA,NA,TRBJ1-1,CASSGPRGTEAFF,TGTGCCAGCAGCGGTCCCAGGGGTACTGAAGCTTTCTTT
TRBV10-3,NA,NA,TRBJ2-7,CAISTHAEAYEQYF,TGTGCCATCAGCACACACGCGGAAGCCTACGAGCAGTACTTC
TRBV19,NA,once,TRBJ1-1,CASSTQAGGWTEAFF,TGTGCCAGTAGTACGCAAGCAGGAGGTTGGACTGAAGCTTTCTTT
TRBV10-3,NA,NA,TRBJ1-2,CAISESNSSLGYTF,TGTGCCATCAGTGAGTCGAACTCTTCCCTTGGCTACACCTTC
TRBV10-1,NA,NA,TRBJ2-7,CASSPQGTSYEQYF,TGCGCCAGCAGTCCCCAGGGTACCTCCTACGAGCAGTACTTC
TRBV4-1,NA,NA,TRBJ2-7,CASSQGRVARTSYEQYF,TGCGCCAGCAGCCAAGGTCGGGTAGCGCGGACCTCCTACGAGCAGTACTTC
TRBV6-5,NA,NA,TRBJ2-2,CASRRQAGELFF,TGTGCCAGCAGACGACAGGCCGGGGAGCTGTTTTTT
TRBV28,NA,NA,TRBJ1-1,CASSQPSDTEAFF,TGTGCCAGCAGTCAACCTTCGGACACTGAAGCTTTCTTT
TRBV29-1,TRBD1,NA,TRBJ1-1,CSAEGAGGAAFF,TGCAGCGCCGAGGGGGCCGGGGGCGCAGCTTTCTTT
TRBV12-5,NA,NA,TRBJ1-5,CASAPPGWGTGNQPQHF,TGTGCTAGTGCCCCCCCGGGGTGGGGTACAGGCAATCAGCCCCAGCATTTT
TRBV2,NA,NA,TRBJ1-5,CASSGQLDQPQHF,TGTGCCAGCAGTGGACAATTGGATCAGCCCCAGCATTTT
TRBV11-2,NA,NA,TRBJ2-7,CASSLGDWSYEQYF,TGTGCCAGCAGCTTAGGGGACTGGTCCTACGAGCAGTACTTC
TRBV10-3,NA,few,TRBJ1-3,CAIRSRSTADTNSSGNTIYF,TGTGCCATCAGGAGCCGGTCGACAGCCGATACAAACTCCTCTGGAAACACCATATATTTT
TRBV28,TRBD1,NA,TRBJ1-5,CASSLGSSGTGANQPQHF,TGTGCCAGCAGTTTAGGATCCTCCGGGACAGGGGCCAATCAGCCCCAGCATTTT
TRBV4-1,TRBD1,NA,TRBJ2-7,CASSLPDRSYEQYF,TGCGCCAGCAGCCTTCCGGACAGGTCTTACGAGCAGTACTTC
TRBV19,NA,NA,TRBJ1-6,CASSVGGAYSPLHF,TGTGCCAGTAGCGTGGGAGGGGCCTATTCACCCCTCCACTTT
TRBV4-1,NA,NA,TRBJ2-2,CASSQVRAGLNTGELFF,TGCGCCAGCAGCCAAGTGAGAGCAGGGCTGAACACCGGGGAGCTGTTTTTT
TRBV19,TRBD1,NA,TRBJ1-2,CASSGTGGHGYTF,TGTGCCAGTAGTGGGACAGGGGGCCATGGCTACACCTTC
TRBV4-1,NA,NA,TRBJ2-7,CASSRSWGRVVNLRRAGEQYF,TGCGCCAGCAGCCGCTCCTGGGGGCGGGTCGTTAACCTCCGGCGAGCAGGCGAGCAGTACTTC
TRBV5-4,TRBD2,NA,TRBJ2-3,CASSRRLAGFSTDTQYF,TGTGCCAGCAGCCGCCGACTAGCGGGATTTAGCACAGATACGCAGTATTTT
TRBV5-1,NA,NA,TRBJ1-3,CASRIQASSGNTIYF,TGCGCCAGCAGAATACAGGCCTCCTCTGGAAACACCATATATTTT
TRBV6-1,TRBD1,NA,TRBJ2-4,CASIPTGTENIQYF,TGTGCCAGCATCCCTACCGGGACAGAGAACATTCAGTACTTC
TRBV6-5,NA,NA,TRBJ1-6,CASSYSSGRAGEPLHF,TGTGCCAGCAGTTACTCGAGCGGCAGGGCAGGGGAACCCCTCCACTTT
TRBV19,TRBD2,NA,TRBJ2-3,CASTSAITDTQYF,TGTGCCAGCACTAGCGCGATCACAGATACGCAGTATTTT
TRBV18,NA,NA,TRBJ1-1,CASSPPANTEAFF,TGTGCCAGCTCACCACCGGCGAACACTGAAGCTTTCTTT
TRBV2,NA,NA,TRBJ1-1,CASRVNTEAFF,TGTGCCAGCCGGGTGAACACTGAAGCTTTCTTT
TRBV6-1,TRBD1,NA,TRBJ1-1,CASSEENRGRGEAFF,TGTGCCAGCAGTGAAGAGAACAGGGGGCGAGGTGAAGCTTTCTTT
TRBV5-1,NA,NA,TRBJ2-7,CASSFRDFDEQYF,TGCGCCAGCAGCTTCAGGGATTTCGACGAGCAGTACTTC
TRBV29-1,TRBD2,NA,TRBJ2-5,CSVDVGGETQYF,TGCAGCGTTGATGTCGGGGGGGAGACCCAGTACTTC
TRBV6-5,TRBD1,NA,TRBJ1-2,CASRRDRDNYGYTF,TGTGCCAGCAGGCGGGACAGGGATAACTATGGCTACACCTTC
TRBV7-2,NA,NA,TRBJ1-4,CASSLGWPGDHEKLFF,TGTGCCAGCAGCTTAGGTTGGCCAGGGGACCATGAAAAACTGTTTTTT
TRBV27,TRBD1,NA,TRBJ2-1,CASSSGTGRNEQFF,TGTGCCAGCAGTTCCGGGACAGGGCGCAATGAGCAGTTCTTC
TRBV5-1,TRBD1,NA,TRBJ1-2,CASSLAGRGQSGVYGYTF,TGCGCCAGCAGCTTGGCGGGCAGGGGGCAGTCAGGGGTCTATGGCTACACCTTC
TRBV10-2,TRBD1,NA,TRBJ1-2,CASSEGTGVMRGYTF,TGCGCCAGCAGTGAGGGGACAGGGGTTATGAGGGGCTACACCTTC